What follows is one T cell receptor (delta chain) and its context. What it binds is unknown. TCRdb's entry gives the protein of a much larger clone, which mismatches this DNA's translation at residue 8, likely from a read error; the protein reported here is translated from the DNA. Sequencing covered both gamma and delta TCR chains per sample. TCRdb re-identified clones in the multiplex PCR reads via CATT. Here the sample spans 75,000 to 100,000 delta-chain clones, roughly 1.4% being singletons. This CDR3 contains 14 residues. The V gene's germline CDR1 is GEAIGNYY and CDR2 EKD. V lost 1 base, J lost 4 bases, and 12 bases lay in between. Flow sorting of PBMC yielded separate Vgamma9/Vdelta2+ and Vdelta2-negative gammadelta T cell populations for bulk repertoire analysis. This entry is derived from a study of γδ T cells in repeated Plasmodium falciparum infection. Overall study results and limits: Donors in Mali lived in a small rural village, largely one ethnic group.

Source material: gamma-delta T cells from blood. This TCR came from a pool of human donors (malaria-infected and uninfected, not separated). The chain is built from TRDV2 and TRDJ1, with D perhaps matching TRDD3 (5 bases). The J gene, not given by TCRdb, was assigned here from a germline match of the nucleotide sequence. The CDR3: CACDTGGVLDKLIF. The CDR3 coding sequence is TGTGCCTGTGACACGGGGGGGGTACTCGATAAACTCATCTTT.